This TCR beta chain appears in the sequencing data of a study of T cell changes during pregnancy in multiple sclerosis. Germline CDR1 is KGHSH and CDR2 is LQKENI. The CDR3 sequence is 12 residues long. The V gene lost 2 bases and the J gene lost 6 bases, with 8 bases spanning the gap. Sequencing was performed with immunoSEQ multiplex PCR; in TCRdb, only in-frame clones are kept and a portion is missing. The sample records 45,000 to 55,000 clones, about 93% being singletons. The sample consisted of CD4+ T cells from peripheral blood mononuclear cells, taken after pregnancy. This receptor was obtained from a female donor in good health, enrolled as a control in a pregnancy study. The chain has TRBV18 and TRBJ2-7, with D perhaps matching TRBD1 (5 bases). The CDR3 bases are TGTGCCAGCTCACCATCAGGGTTCGAGCAGTACTTC. Protein: CASSPSGFEQYF.